Each of the 13 T cell receptor beta chains below was sequenced from the same sample in a study of blood T cell repertoires in COVID-19. The data were produced by immunoSEQ multiplex PCR, yet TCRdb's version contains in-frame clones alone and is incomplete. The table shows about 310,000 clones, with nearly 90% occurring only once. Sample: PBMCs or T cells enriched from blood (not recorded which). Receptors originate from a woman under 30 with acute COVID-19.

This clone was seen a handful of times. The chain carries TRBV30 and TRBJ1-6; unclear D gene. This CDR3 comprises 14 residues. V lost 0 bases and J 4 bases, leaving 7 bases between the germline ends. Germline CDR1 is GTSNPN and CDR2 is SVGIG (reference sequence). The CDR3: CAWSVQQYNSPLHF. Here the CDR3 DNA reads TGTGCCTGGAGTGTCCAACAGTATAATTCACCCCTCCACTTT.

The chain links TRBV28 to TRBJ2-7; D is possibly TRBD1 (5 bases). From germline, CDR1 is MDHEN and CDR2 SYDVKM. Trimming left V 3 bases short and J 5 bases short, with 11 bases between. This CDR3 region has 13 residues. The CDR3 DNA reads TGTGCCAGCAGTTTGTACAGGAAAGACGAGCAGTACTTC. Its protein is CASSLYRKDEQYF. Filled out from reference TRBV28 and TRBJ2-7, the complete variable domain reads DVKVTQSSRYLVKRTGEKVFLECVQDMDHENMFWYRQDPGLGLRLIYFSYDVKMKEKGDIPEGYSVSREKKERFSLILESASTNQTSMYLCASSLYRKDEQYFGPGTRLTVT.

This clone was recorded a few times. V gene TRBV7-8 combines with J gene TRBJ2-7, with D maybe TRBD1 (5 bases). This CDR3 contains 12 residues. The germline V and J ends were trimmed by 2 bases and 3 bases, with 5 bases remaining between them. CDR1 is SGHVS and CDR2 is FQNEAQ in the germline V gene. The CDR3 loop is CASSLTGYEQYF. The CDR3 DNA reads TGTGCCAGCAGCTTAACAGGCTACGAGCAGTACTTC.

The chain combines TRBV6-5 with TRBJ1-2, with D maybe TRBD1 (5 bases). The germline V gene encodes CDR1 MNHEY and CDR2 SVGAGI. The CDR3 consists of 15 residues. Trimming cost V 6 bases and J 4 bases, with 18 bases left between them. CDR3 sequence reads: CASSAKQDFGYGYTF. The CDR3 nucleotides are TGTGCCAGCAGCGCCAAACAGGATTTCGGCTATGGCTACACCTTC.

In this sample, this clone turned up once. The chain is built from TRBV27 and TRBJ2-7; 8 bases line up with TRBD1. Trimming took 3 bases from V and 2 from J; bases not matched to a gene: 9. Germline-derived CDR1 and CDR2 are MNHEY and SMNVEV (reference sequence). The CDR3 is 16 amino acids. In nucleotides, the CDR3 is TGTGCCAGCAGTTTTTTTCGGACAGGGAACCCCTACGAGCAGTACTTC. Translated, it gives CASSFFRTGNPYEQYF.

The rearrangement uses TRBV20-1 and TRBJ2-7, with 9 nucleotides matching TRBD1. The germline gives CDR1 DFQATT, CDR2 SNEGSKA (reference sequence). V lost 3 bases, J lost 7 bases, and 10 bases stayed unmatched. The CDR3 is made up of 14 amino acids. As DNA, the CDR3 is TGCAGTGCTAGTAGGGGACAGGGTATGCTTGAGCAGTACTTC. Translated, it gives CSASRGQGMLEQYF.

V gene TRBV6-5 combines with J gene TRBJ1-2, with D hard to call. V shed 4 bases and J shed 10 bases, with 13 bases lying between them. This CDR3 is 12 amino acids long. Germline lookup yields CDR1 MNHEY and CDR2 SVGAGI. The CDR3 sequence: CASSSTMRNYTF. The DNA for the CDR3 is TGTGCCAGCAGTTCGACGATGAGGAACTACACCTTC.

This clone has only a few counts. V usage is TRBV11-2 and J usage is TRBJ2-1; D is unclear. Trimming removed 0 bases at V and 4 bases at J, with 7 bases between. The CDR3 loop spans 14 amino acids. Germline CDR1 and CDR2: SGHAT and FQNNGV. CDR3 DNA: TGTGCCAGCAGCTTAGAGCCACTATACAATGAGCAGTTCTTC. It is translated as CASSLEPLYNEQFF.

This chain links TRBV7-8 with TRBJ2-5, with D perhaps matching TRBD1 (6 bases). This CDR3 has 13 residues. V lost 3 bases and J 5 bases, leaving 10 bases between the germline ends. Germline CDR1 SGHVS, CDR2 FQNEAQ. For the CDR3, the DNA is TGTGCCAGCAGCTTCGGACAGTGGGAGACCCAGTACTTC. This translates into CASSFGQWETQYF.

Notes on this clone: The sample holds other DNA sequences that translate to the same CDR3. The V call is TRBV20-1, the J call TRBJ1-2, with 9 nucleotides matching TRBD1. Losses at the gene ends were 3 bases for V and 7 bases for J; bases not matched to a gene: 0. This CDR3 has 11 amino acids. Germline V gene data show CDR1 as DFQATT and CDR2 as SNEGSKA (reference sequence). Written as DNA, the CDR3 is TGCAGTGCTAGGGACAGGGGTGGCTACACCTTC. It yields the protein CSARDRGGYTF.

The rearrangement uses TRBV2 and TRBJ1-2, with D tentatively TRBD1 (5 bases). V lost 6 bases, J lost 2 bases, and 16 bases lay in between. From germline, CDR1 is SNHLY and CDR2 FYNNEI. This CDR3 is built from 15 residues. The DNA of the CDR3 is TGTGCCAGCAGCGAACGCGGGACTGGAAACTATGGCTACACCTTC. This translates into CASSERGTGNYGYTF.

This clone was observed a single time. The same CDR3 arises from other DNA sequences in this sample as well. The chain recombines TRBV12-3 or TRBV12-4 with TRBJ1-5; D not resolved. With 3 bases removed from V and 7 bases from J, the gap between germline ends came to 10 bases. The CDR3 has 13 amino acids. CDR3 region: CASSFGGEQPQHF. In DNA form, the CDR3 reads TGTGCCAGCAGTTTCGGCGGGGAACAGCCCCAGCATTTT.

The chain recombines TRBV19 with TRBJ2-2; D is uncertain. Germline CDR1 reads LNHDA; CDR2 reads SQIVND (reference sequence). There are 13 residues in the CDR3. V was cut by 8 bases and J by 9 bases, with 16 bases left in between. In nucleotides, the CDR3 is TGTGCCAGTGGTGTAAGCGAGTTCCGGGAGCTGTTTTTT. It translates to CASGVSEFRELFF.